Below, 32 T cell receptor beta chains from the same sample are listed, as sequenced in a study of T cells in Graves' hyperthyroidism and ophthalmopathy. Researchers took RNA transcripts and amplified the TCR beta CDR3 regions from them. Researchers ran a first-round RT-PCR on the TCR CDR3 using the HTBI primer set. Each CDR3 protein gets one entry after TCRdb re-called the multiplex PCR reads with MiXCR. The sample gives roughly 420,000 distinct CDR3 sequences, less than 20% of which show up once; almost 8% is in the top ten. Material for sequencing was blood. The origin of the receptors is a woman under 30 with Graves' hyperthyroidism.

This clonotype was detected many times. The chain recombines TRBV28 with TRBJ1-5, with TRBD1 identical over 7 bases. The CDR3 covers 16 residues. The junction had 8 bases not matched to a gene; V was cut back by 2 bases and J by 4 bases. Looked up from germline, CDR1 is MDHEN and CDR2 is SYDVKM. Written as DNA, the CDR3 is TGTGCCAGCAGTTTACCAAGACAGGGTCGAAATCAGCCCCAGCATTTT. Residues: CASSLPRQGRNQPQHF.

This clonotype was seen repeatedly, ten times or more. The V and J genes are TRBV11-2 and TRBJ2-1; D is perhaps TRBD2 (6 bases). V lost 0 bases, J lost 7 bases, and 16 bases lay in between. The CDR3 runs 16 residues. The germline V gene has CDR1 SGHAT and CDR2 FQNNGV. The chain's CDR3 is CASSLEGGGPSNEQFF. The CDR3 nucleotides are TGTGCCAGCAGCTTAGAGGGGGGAGGTCCGAGTAATGAGCAGTTCTTC.

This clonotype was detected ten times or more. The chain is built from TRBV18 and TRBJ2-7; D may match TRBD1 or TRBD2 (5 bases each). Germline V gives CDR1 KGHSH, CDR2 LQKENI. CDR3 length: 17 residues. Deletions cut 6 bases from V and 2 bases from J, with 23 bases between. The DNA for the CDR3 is TGTGCCAGCTCTCGCCATGCCGGGACCCTAATGGCCTACGAGCAGTACTTC. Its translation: CASSRHAGTLMAYEQYF.

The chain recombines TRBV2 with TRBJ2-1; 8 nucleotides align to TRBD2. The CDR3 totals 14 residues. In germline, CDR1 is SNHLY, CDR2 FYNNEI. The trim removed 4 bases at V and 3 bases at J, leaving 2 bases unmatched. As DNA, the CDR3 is TGTGCCAGCAGTGTCGGGGGGGTCTACAATGAGCAGTTCTTC. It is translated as CASSVGGVYNEQFF.

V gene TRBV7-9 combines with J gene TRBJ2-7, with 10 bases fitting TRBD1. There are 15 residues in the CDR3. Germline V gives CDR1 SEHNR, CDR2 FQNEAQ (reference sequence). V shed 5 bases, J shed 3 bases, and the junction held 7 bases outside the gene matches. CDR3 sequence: CASSVRGQGVYEQYF. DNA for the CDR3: TGTGCCAGCAGCGTCCGTGGACAGGGGGTCTACGAGCAGTACTTC.

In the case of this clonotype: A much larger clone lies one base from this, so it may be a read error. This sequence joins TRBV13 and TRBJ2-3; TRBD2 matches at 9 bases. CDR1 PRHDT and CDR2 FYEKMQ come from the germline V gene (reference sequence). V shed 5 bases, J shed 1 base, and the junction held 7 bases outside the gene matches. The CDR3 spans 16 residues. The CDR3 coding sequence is TGTGCCAGCAGCCCCCCAAGCGGGGGGCGCACAGATACGCAGTATTTT. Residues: CASSPPSGGRTDTQYF.

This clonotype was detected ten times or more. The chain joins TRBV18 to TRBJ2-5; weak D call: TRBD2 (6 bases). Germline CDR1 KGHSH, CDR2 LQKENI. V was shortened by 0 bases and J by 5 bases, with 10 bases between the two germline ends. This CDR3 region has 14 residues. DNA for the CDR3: TGTGCCAGCTCACCACCGGGGGGATTGGAGACCCAGTACTTC. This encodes CASSPPGGLETQYF. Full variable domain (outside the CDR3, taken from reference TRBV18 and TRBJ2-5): NAGVMQNPRHLVRRRGQEARLRCSPMKGHSHVYWYRQLPEEGLKFMVYLQKENIIDESGMPKERFSAEFPKEGPSILRIQQVVRGDSAAYFCASSPPGGLETQYFGPGTRLLVL.

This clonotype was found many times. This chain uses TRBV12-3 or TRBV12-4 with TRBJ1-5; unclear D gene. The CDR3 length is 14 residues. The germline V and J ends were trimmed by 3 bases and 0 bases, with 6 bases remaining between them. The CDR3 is CASSFRGSNQPQHF. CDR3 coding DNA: TGTGCCAGCAGTTTCCGGGGTAGCAATCAGCCCCAGCATTTT.

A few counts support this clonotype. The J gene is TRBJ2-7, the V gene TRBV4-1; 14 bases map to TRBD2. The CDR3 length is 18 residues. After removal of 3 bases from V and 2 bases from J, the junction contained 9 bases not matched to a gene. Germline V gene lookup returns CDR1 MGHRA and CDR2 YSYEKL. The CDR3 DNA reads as TGCGCCAGCAGCCAGGTCGGGGGACTAGCGGGAGTGACCTACGAGCAGTACTTC. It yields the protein CASSQVGGLAGVTYEQYF.

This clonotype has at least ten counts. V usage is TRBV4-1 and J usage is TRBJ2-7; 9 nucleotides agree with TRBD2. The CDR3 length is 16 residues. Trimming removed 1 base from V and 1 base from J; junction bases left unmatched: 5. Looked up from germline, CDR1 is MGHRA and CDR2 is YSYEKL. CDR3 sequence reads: CASSQGSGLASYEQYF. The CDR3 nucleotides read TGCGCCAGCAGCCAAGGGTCCGGACTAGCGTCCTACGAGCAGTACTTC.

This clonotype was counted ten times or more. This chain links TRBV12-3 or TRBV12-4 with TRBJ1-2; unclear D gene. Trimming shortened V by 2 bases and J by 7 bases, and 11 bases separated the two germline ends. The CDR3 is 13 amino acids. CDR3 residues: CASSLKEASGYTF. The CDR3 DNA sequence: TGTGCCAGCAGTTTAAAAGAGGCTAGTGGCTACACCTTC.

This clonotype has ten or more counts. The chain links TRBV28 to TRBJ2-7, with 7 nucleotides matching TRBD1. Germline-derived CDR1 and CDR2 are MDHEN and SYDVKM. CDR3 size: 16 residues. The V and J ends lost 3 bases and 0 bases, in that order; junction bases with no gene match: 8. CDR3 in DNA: TGTGCCAGCAGTTTCCATCGCAGGGGGAACTCCTACGAGCAGTACTTC. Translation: CASSFHRRGNSYEQYF.

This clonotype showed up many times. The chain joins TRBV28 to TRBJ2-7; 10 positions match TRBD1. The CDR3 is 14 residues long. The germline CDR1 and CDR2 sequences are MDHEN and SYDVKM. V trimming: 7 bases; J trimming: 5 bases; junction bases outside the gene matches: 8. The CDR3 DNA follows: TGTGCCAGCACTTCCGGGACAGGGGTCCACGAGCAGTACTTC. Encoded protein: CASTSGTGVHEQYF.

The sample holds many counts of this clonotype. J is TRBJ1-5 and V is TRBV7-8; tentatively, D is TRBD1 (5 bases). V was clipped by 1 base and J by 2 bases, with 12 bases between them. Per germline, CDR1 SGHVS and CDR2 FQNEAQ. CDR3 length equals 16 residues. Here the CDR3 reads CASSLVRVGGNQPQHF. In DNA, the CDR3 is TGTGCCAGCAGCTTAGTCAGGGTGGGGGGCAATCAGCCCCAGCATTTT.

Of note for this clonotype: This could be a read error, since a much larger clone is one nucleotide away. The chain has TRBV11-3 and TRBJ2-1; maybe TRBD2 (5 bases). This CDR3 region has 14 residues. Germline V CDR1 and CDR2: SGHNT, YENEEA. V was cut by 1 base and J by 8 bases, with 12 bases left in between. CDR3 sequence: CASSLAAQEDEQFF. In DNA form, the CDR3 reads TGTGCCAGCAGCTTAGCGGCCCAGGAGGATGAGCAGTTCTTC.

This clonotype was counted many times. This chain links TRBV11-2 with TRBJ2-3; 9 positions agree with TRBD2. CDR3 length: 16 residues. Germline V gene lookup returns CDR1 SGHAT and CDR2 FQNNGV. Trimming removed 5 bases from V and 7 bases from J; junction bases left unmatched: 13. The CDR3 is CASSLVQRGAENTQYF. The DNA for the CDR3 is TGTGCCAGCAGCCTGGTCCAGCGGGGGGCTGAGAATACGCAGTATTTT.

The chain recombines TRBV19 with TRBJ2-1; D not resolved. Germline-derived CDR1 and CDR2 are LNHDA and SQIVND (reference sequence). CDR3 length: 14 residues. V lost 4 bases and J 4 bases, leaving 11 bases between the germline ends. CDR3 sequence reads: CASSTRSWYNEQFF. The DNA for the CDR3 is TGTGCCAGTAGTACTCGTTCGTGGTACAATGAGCAGTTCTTC.

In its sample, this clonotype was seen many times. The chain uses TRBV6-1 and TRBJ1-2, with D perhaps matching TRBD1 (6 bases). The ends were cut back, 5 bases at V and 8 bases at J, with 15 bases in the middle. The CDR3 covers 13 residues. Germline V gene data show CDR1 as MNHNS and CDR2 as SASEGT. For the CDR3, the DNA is TGTGCCAGCAGTTTCGACAGGTCCGGGGGCTACACCTTC. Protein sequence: CASSFDRSGGYTF.

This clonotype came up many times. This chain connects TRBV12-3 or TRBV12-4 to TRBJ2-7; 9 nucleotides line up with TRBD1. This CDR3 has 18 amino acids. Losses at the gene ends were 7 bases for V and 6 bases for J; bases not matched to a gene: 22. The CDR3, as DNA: TGTGCCAGCACCCAAAGTGGAGGTTCGGGACAGGGATTTCGCGAGCAGTACTTC. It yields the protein CASTQSGGSGQGFREQYF.

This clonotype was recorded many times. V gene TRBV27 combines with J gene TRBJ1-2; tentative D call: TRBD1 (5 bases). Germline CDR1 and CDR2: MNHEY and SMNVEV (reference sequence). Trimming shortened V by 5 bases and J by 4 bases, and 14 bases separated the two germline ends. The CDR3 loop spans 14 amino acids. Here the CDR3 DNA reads TGTGCCAGCAGTCCCCGGGACGGACCCTATGGCTACACCTTC. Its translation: CASSPRDGPYGYTF.

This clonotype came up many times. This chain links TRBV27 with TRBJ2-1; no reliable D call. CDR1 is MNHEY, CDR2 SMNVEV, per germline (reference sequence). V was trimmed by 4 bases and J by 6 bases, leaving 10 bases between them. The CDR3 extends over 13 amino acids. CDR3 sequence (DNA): TGTGCCAGCAGTTCCCCCCTAGGCAATGAGCAGTTCTTC. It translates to CASSSPLGNEQFF.

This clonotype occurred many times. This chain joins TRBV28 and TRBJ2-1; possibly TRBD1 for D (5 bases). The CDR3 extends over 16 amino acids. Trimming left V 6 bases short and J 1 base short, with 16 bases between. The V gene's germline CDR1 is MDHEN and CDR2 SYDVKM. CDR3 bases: TGTGCCAGCAGGGGGCTGGGCGGCCCTTCCTACAATGAGCAGTTCTTC. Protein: CASRGLGGPSYNEQFF.

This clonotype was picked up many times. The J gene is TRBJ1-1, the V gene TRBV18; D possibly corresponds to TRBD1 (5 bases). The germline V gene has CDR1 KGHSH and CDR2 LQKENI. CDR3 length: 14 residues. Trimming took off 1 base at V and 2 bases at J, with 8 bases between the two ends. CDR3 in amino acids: CASSPQGENTEAFF. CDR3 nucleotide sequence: TGTGCCAGCTCACCACAAGGGGAAAACACTGAAGCTTTCTTT.

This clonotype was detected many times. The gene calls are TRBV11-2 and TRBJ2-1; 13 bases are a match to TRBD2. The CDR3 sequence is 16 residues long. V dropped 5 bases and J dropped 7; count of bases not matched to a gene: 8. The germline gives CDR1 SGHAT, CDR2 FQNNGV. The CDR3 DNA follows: TGTGCCAGCAGCGACCAATCGGGACTAGCGGGAAATGAGCAGTTCTTC. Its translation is CASSDQSGLAGNEQFF.

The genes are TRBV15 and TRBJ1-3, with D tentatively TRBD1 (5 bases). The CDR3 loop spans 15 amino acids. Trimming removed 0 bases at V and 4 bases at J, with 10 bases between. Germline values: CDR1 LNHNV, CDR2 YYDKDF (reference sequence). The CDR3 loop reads CATSRDRREGNTIYF. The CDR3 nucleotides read TGTGCCACCAGCAGAGATCGCAGGGAAGGAAACACCATATATTTT.

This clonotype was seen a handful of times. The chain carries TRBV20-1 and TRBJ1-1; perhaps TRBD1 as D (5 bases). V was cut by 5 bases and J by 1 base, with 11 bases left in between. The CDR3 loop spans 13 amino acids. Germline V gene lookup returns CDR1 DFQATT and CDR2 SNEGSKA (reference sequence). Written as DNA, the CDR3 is TGCAGTGCTGGCGAAGACAGGAACACTGAAGCTTTCTTT. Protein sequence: CSAGEDRNTEAFF.

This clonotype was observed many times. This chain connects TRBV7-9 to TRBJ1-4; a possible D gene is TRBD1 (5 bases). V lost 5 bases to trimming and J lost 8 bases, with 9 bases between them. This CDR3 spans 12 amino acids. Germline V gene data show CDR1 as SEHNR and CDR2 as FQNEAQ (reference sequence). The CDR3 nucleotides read TGTGCCAGCAGCGTGAACAGGGAAAAACTGTTTTTT. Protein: CASSVNREKLFF.

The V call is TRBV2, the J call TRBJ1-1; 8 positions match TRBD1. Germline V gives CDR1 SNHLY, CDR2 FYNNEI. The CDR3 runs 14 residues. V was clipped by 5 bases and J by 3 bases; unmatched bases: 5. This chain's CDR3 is CASSLDRAHTEAFF. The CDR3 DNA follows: TGTGCCAGCAGTTTGGACAGGGCGCACACTGAAGCTTTCTTT.

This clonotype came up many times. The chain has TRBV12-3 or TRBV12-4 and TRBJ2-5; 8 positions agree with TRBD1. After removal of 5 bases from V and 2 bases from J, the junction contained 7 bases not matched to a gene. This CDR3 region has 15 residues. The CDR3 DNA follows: TGTGCCAGCAGTGGAACCGGGACAGGTCAAGAGACCCAGTACTTC. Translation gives CASSGTGTGQETQYF.

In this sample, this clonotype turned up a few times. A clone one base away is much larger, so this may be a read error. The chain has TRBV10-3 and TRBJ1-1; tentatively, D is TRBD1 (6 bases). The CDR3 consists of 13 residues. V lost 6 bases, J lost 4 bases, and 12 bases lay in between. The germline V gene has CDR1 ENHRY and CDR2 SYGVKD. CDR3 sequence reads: CAISGQSITEAFF. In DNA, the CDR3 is TGTGCCATCAGCGGACAGAGTATCACTGAAGCTTTCTTT.

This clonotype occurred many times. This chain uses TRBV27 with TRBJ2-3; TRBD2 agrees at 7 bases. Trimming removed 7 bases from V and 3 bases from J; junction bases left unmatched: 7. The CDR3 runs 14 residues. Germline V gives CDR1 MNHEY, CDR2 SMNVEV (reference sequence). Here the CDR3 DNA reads TGTGCCAGCACACACAGCGGGACGACAGATACGCAGTATTTT. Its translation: CASTHSGTTDTQYF.

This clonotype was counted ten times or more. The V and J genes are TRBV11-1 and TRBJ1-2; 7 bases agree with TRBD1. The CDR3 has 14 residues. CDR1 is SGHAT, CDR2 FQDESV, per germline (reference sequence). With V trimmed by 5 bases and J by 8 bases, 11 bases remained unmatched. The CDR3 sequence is CASSAKDRVEGYTF. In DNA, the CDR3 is TGTGCCAGCAGCGCCAAAGACAGGGTCGAAGGCTACACCTTC.